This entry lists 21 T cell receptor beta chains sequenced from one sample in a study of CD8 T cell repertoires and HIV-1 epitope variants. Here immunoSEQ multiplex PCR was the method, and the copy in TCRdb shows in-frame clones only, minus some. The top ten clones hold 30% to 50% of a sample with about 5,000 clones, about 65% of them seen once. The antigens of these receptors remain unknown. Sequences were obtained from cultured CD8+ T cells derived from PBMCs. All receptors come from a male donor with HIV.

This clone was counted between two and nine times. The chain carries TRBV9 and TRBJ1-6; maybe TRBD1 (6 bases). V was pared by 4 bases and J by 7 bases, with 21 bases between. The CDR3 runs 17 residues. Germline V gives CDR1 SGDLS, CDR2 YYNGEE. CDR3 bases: TGTGCCAGCAGCTCCGATCGGGGGACAAGCAGCAATTCACCCCTCCACTTT. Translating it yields CASSSDRGTSSNSPLHF.

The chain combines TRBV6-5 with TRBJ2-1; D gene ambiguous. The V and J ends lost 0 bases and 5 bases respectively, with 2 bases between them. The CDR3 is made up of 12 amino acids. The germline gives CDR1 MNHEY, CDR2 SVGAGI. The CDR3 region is CASSYSHNEQFF. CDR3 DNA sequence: TGTGCCAGCAGTTACTCTCACAATGAGCAGTTCTTC.

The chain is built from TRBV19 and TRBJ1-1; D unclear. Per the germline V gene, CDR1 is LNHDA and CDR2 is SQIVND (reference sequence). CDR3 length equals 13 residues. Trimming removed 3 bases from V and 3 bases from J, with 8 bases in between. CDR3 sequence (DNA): TGTGCCAGTAGTATGATGTGGTACACTGAAGCTTTCTTT. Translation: CASSMMWYTEAFF.

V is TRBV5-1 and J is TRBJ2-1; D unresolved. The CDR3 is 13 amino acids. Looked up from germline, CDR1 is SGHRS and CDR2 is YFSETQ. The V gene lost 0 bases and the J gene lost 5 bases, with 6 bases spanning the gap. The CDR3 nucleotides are TGCGCCAGCAGCTTGGAACCGAACAATGAGCAGTTCTTC. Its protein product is CASSLEPNNEQFF.

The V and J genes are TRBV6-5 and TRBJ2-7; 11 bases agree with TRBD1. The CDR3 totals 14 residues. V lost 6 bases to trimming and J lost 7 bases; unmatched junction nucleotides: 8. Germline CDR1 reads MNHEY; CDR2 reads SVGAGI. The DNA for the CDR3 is TGTGCCAGCAGACACGGACAGGGGGCAGGAGAGCAGTACTTC. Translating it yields CASRHGQGAGEQYF.

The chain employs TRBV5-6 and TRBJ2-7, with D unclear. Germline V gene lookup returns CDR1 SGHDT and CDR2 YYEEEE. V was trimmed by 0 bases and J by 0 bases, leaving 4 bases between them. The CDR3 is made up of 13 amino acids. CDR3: CASSLGSSYEQYF. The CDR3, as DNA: TGTGCCAGCAGCTTGGGCAGCTCCTACGAGCAGTACTTC.

The DNA for the CDR3 is TGTGCCAGCAGTTTTGGGGTACTAGCGGGAGCTTTGGAGACCCAGTACTTC. Its translation is CASSFGVLAGALETQYF. The chain joins TRBV28 to TRBJ2-5, with 11 bases fitting TRBD2. The CDR3 consists of 17 residues. Germline CDR1 and CDR2: MDHEN and SYDVKM. V shed 3 bases and J 5 bases; nucleotides not matched to a gene: 11.

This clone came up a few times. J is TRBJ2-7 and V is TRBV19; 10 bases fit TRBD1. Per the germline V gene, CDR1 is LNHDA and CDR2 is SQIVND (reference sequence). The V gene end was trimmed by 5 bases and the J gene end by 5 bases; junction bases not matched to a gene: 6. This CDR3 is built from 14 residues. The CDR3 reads CASSWGQGRNEQYF. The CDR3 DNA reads TGTGCCAGTAGTTGGGGACAGGGGAGGAACGAGCAGTACTTC.

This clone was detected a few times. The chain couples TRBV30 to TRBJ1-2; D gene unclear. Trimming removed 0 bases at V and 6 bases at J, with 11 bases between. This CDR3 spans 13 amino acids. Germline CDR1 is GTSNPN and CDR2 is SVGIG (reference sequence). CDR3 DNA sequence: TGTGCCTGGAGTGTAGTTGAGAGAAATGGCTACACCTTC. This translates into CAWSVVERNGYTF.

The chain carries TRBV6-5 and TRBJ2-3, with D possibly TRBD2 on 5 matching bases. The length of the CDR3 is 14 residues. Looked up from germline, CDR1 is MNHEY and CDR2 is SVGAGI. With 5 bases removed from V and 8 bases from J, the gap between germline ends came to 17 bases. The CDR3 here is CASSPGLRDGTQYF. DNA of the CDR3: TGTGCCAGCAGTCCTGGACTGAGAGACGGTACGCAGTATTTT.

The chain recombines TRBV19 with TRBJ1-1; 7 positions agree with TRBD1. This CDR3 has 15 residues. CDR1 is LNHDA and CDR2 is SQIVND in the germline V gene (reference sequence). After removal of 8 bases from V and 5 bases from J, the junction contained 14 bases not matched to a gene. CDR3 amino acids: CASFGLGQPRTEAFF. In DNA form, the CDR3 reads TGTGCCAGTTTTGGTCTGGGACAGCCTAGGACTGAAGCTTTCTTT.

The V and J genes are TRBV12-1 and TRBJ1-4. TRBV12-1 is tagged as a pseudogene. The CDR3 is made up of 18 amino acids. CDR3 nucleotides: TGTGCCAGCAGCTTTGGCGGACCGAACCCAGCAACTAATGAAAAACTGTTTTTT. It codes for CASSFGGPNPATNEKLFF.

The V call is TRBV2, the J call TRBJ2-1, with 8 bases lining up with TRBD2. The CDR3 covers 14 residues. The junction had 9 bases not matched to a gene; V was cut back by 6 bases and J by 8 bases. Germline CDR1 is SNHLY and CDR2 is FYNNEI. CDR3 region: CASSNSGMNDEQFF. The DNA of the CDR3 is TGTGCCAGCAGCAATAGCGGGATGAACGATGAGCAGTTCTTC.

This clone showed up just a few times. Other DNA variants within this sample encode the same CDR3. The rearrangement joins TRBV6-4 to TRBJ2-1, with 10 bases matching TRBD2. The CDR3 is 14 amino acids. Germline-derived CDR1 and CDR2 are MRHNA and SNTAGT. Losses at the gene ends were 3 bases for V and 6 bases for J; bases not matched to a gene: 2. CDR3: CASSEAGGPNEQFF. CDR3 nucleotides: TGTGCCAGCAGTGAAGCGGGGGGGCCCAATGAGCAGTTCTTC.

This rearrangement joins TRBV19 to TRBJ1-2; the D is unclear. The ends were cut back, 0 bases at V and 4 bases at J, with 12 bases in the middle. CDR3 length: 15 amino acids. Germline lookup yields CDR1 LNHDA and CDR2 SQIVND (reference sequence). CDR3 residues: CASSIDEDFPYGYTF. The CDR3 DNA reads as TGTGCCAGTAGTATAGACGAGGATTTTCCCTATGGCTACACCTTC.

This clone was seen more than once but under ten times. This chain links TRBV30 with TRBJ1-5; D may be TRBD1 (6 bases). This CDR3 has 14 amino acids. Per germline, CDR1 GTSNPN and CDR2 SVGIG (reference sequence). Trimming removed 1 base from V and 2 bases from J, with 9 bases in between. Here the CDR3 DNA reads TGTGCCTGGAGTGGGGGGGCCGGCAATCAGCCCCAGCATTTT. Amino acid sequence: CAWSGGAGNQPQHF.

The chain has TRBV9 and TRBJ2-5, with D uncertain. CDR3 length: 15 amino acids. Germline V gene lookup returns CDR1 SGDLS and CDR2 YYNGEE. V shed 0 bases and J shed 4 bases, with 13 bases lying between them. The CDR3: CASSVGEVVGETQYF. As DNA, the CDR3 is TGTGCCAGCAGCGTAGGTGAGGTAGTGGGAGAGACCCAGTACTTC.

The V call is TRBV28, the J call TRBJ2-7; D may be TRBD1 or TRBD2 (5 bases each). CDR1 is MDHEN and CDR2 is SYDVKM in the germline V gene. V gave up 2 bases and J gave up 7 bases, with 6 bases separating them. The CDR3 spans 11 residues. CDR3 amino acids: CASSLGGEQYF. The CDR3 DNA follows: TGTGCCAGCAGTTTAGGGGGAGAGCAGTACTTC.

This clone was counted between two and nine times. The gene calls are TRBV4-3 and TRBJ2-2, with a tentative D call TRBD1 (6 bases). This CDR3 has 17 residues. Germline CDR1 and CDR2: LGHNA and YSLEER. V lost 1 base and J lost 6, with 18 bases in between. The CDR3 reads CASSQVPFRGGAGELFF. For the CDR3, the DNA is TGCGCCAGCAGCCAAGTCCCCTTCCGAGGGGGAGCCGGGGAGCTGTTTTTT.

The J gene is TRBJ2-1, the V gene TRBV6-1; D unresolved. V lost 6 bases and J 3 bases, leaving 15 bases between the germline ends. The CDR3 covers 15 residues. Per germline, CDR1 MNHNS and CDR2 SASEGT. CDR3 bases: TGTGCCAGCAGCGAATCCCCCCCAGTCTACAATGAGCAGTTCTTC. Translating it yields CASSESPPVYNEQFF.

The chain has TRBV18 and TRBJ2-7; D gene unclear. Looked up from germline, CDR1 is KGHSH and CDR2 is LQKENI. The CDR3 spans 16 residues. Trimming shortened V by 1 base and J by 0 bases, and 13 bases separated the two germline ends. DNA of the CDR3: TGTGCCAGCTCACCACGGGAAACCTCCAGCTCCTACGAGCAGTACTTC. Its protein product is CASSPRETSSSYEQYF.